Listed below are T cell receptor beta chains from one sample, sequenced in a study of blood T cell repertoires in COVID-19. The assay was immunoSEQ multiplex PCR, and TCRdb's table has in-frame clones only and misses some. The sample holds around 300,000 clones; almost 90% are singletons and the top ten take 0.8% to 1.3%. What was sequenced was peripheral blood. These receptors all stem from a woman between 40 and 55 years old with COVID-19, enrolled during active disease. Both conserved end residues are part of each CDR3. The order of the fields is clone size, V gene, D gene, J gene, CDR3 protein, CDR3 DNA. The D gene is left open where the match is weak. Not all rows give a size; the values are once, few, many and, for expanded clones, a class.

abundance: NA
v_gene: TRBV29-1
d_gene: NA
j_gene: TRBJ2-2
CDR3aa: CSVLSGRSGELFF
CDR3nt: TGCAGCGTCCTCTCAGGGCGGAGCGGGGAGCTGTTTTTT

abundance: NA
v_gene: TRBV12-5
d_gene: TRBD1
j_gene: TRBJ2-5
CDR3aa: CASGSGQNQETQYF
CDR3nt: TGTGCTAGTGGTTCGGGACAGAATCAAGAGACCCAGTACTTC

abundance: NA
v_gene: TRBV5-1
d_gene: NA
j_gene: TRBJ1-1
CDR3aa: CASSAGFPENTEAFF
CDR3nt: TGCGCCAGCAGCGCCGGGTTTCCGGAGAACACTGAAGCTTTCTTT

abundance: NA
v_gene: TRBV4-1
d_gene: NA
j_gene: TRBJ2-2
CDR3aa: CASSHFRDFGTGELFF
CDR3nt: TGCGCCAGCAGCCACTTCCGGGACTTCGGCACCGGGGAGCTGTTTTTT

abundance: NA
v_gene: TRBV9
d_gene: NA
j_gene: TRBJ1-5
CDR3aa: CASSVEGEGNQPQHF
CDR3nt: TGTGCCAGCAGCGTAGAGGGGGAAGGCAATCAGCCCCAGCATTTT

abundance: NA
v_gene: TRBV27
d_gene: TRBD1
j_gene: TRBJ1-5
CDR3aa: CASGQGAGVDPQHF
CDR3nt: TGTGCCAGCGGACAGGGGGCGGGGGTGGATCCCCAGCATTTT

abundance: few
v_gene: TRBV27
d_gene: NA
j_gene: TRBJ1-2
CDR3aa: CASSLSPTGNYGYTF
CDR3nt: TGTGCCAGCAGCCTCTCCCCCACAGGAAACTATGGCTACACCTTC

abundance: once
v_gene: TRBV9
d_gene: NA
j_gene: TRBJ2-7
CDR3aa: CASSVGRQAGEQYF
CDR3nt: TGTGCCAGCAGCGTAGGACGGCAGGCGGGCGAGCAGTACTTC

abundance: NA
v_gene: TRBV6-5
d_gene: NA
j_gene: TRBJ1-6
CDR3aa: CASSRTGPDSPLHF
CDR3nt: TGTGCCAGCAGCCGAACAGGCCCTGATTCACCCCTCCACTTT

abundance: NA
v_gene: TRBV6-1
d_gene: NA
j_gene: TRBJ2-7
CDR3aa: CASSEALFNRGGSYEQYF
CDR3nt: TGTGCCAGCAGTGAAGCGCTTTTCAACAGGGGGGGATCCTACGAGCAGTACTTC

abundance: NA
v_gene: TRBV4-3
d_gene: TRBD1
j_gene: TRBJ2-2
CDR3aa: CASSPNRGLGELFF
CDR3nt: TGCGCCAGCAGCCCCAATAGGGGGCTCGGGGAGCTGTTTTTT

abundance: few
v_gene: TRBV5-1
d_gene: TRBD1
j_gene: TRBJ2-7
CDR3aa: CASSYDREIYEQYF
CDR3nt: TGCGCCAGCAGCTATGACAGGGAGATCTACGAGCAGTACTTC

abundance: few
v_gene: TRBV11-2
d_gene: NA
j_gene: TRBJ1-1
CDR3aa: CASSSPWGRSTEAFF
CDR3nt: TGTGCCAGCAGCTCGCCCTGGGGGCGCTCCACTGAAGCTTTCTTT

abundance: NA
v_gene: TRBV19
d_gene: NA
j_gene: TRBJ2-7
CDR3aa: CASSPGQLSYEQYF
CDR3nt: TGTGCCAGTAGTCCCGGACAGTTGTCCTACGAGCAGTACTTC

abundance: NA
v_gene: TRBV14
d_gene: TRBD1
j_gene: TRBJ1-1
CDR3aa: CASSRTGWNTEAFF
CDR3nt: TGTGCCAGCAGTCGGACAGGGTGGAACACTGAAGCTTTCTTT

abundance: few
v_gene: TRBV6-6
d_gene: TRBD2
j_gene: TRBJ2-1
CDR3aa: CASSRLAGAHYNEQFF
CDR3nt: TGTGCCAGCAGTCGACTAGCGGGAGCGCACTACAATGAGCAGTTCTTC

abundance: NA
v_gene: TRBV28
d_gene: NA
j_gene: TRBJ2-7
CDR3aa: CASTVRGTIYEQYF
CDR3nt: TGTGCCAGCACCGTCAGGGGCACTATCTACGAGCAGTACTTC

abundance: NA
v_gene: TRBV28
d_gene: NA
j_gene: TRBJ2-3
CDR3aa: CASSFVPGGTDTQYF
CDR3nt: TGTGCCAGCAGTTTCGTCCCAGGGGGCACAGATACGCAGTATTTT

abundance: NA
v_gene: TRBV29-1
d_gene: NA
j_gene: TRBJ2-1
CDR3aa: CSVEDSPKKFF
CDR3nt: TGCAGCGTTGAGGACAGTCCTAAAAAGTTCTTC

abundance: NA
v_gene: TRBV10-3
d_gene: NA
j_gene: TRBJ2-3
CDR3aa: CAIGIRQGTDTQYF
CDR3nt: TGTGCCATCGGCATAAGACAGGGCACAGATACGCAGTATTTT

abundance: NA
v_gene: TRBV10-3
d_gene: TRBD1
j_gene: TRBJ1-2
CDR3aa: CAISEEQGALNYGYTF
CDR3nt: TGTGCCATCAGTGAGGAACAGGGGGCCCTTAACTATGGCTACACCTTC

abundance: NA
v_gene: TRBV7-2
d_gene: TRBD1
j_gene: TRBJ1-2
CDR3aa: CASSSRQGRIGYTF
CDR3nt: TGTGCCAGCAGCTCCCGACAGGGACGGATTGGCTACACCTTC

abundance: NA
v_gene: TRBV6-4
d_gene: TRBD1
j_gene: TRBJ2-7
CDR3aa: CASSDLGVRGKRRSYEQYF
CDR3nt: TGTGCCAGCAGCGACCTAGGTGTCAGGGGGAAGAGGCGCTCCTACGAGCAGTACTTC

abundance: NA
v_gene: TRBV19
d_gene: NA
j_gene: TRBJ2-1
CDR3aa: CASSRGTRAIEQFF
CDR3nt: TGTGCCAGTAGCAGAGGGACTCGCGCAATTGAGCAGTTCTTC

abundance: few
v_gene: TRBV28
d_gene: NA
j_gene: TRBJ1-1
CDR3aa: CASSSTHSRGWAEAFF
CDR3nt: TGTGCCAGCAGTTCCACTCATTCAAGGGGGTGGGCTGAAGCTTTCTTT

abundance: NA
v_gene: TRBV28
d_gene: NA
j_gene: TRBJ1-2
CDR3aa: CASIFSGRVKGGYTF
CDR3nt: TGTGCCAGCATTTTCTCTGGGAGGGTTAAGGGAGGCTACACCTTC

abundance: once
v_gene: TRBV6-4
d_gene: NA
j_gene: TRBJ1-1
CDR3aa: CASRGGVDTEAFF
CDR3nt: TGTGCCAGTAGAGGGGGAGTAGACACTGAAGCTTTCTTT

abundance: NA
v_gene: TRBV27
d_gene: TRBD1
j_gene: TRBJ1-4
CDR3aa: CASSRLGQGAITKGNEKLFF
CDR3nt: TGTGCCAGCAGTAGACTGGGACAGGGGGCCATTACTAAAGGAAATGAAAAACTGTTTTTT

abundance: once
v_gene: TRBV6-2/TRBV6-3
d_gene: TRBD1
j_gene: TRBJ2-1
CDR3aa: CASSRQGLVEQFF
CDR3nt: TGTGCCAGCAGCCGACAGGGGCTGGTGGAGCAGTTCTTC

abundance: NA
v_gene: TRBV28
d_gene: TRBD2
j_gene: TRBJ2-3
CDR3aa: CASSWVAGLRLNTDTQYF
CDR3nt: TGTGCCAGCAGTTGGGTAGCGGGACTTCGATTGAACACAGATACGCAGTATTTT

abundance: few
v_gene: TRBV9
d_gene: TRBD2
j_gene: TRBJ2-7
CDR3aa: CASSVGAGASYEQYF
CDR3nt: TGTGCCAGCAGCGTAGGAGCGGGGGCCTCCTACGAGCAGTACTTC

abundance: NA
v_gene: TRBV5-8
d_gene: TRBD2
j_gene: TRBJ2-7
CDR3aa: CASSPEGSGRWGNPYEQYF
CDR3nt: TGTGCCAGCAGCCCCGAAGGTAGCGGGAGGTGGGGAAATCCCTACGAGCAGTACTTC

abundance: NA
v_gene: TRBV7-9
d_gene: TRBD1
j_gene: TRBJ1-1
CDR3aa: CASSYRGQGKGDTEAFF
CDR3nt: TGTGCCAGCAGCTATAGGGGGCAGGGGAAAGGAGACACTGAAGCTTTCTTT

abundance: NA
v_gene: TRBV27
d_gene: NA
j_gene: TRBJ1-1
CDR3aa: CASSLWSGETEAFF
CDR3nt: TGTGCCAGCAGTTTATGGTCAGGGGAAACTGAAGCTTTCTTT

abundance: once
v_gene: TRBV7-9
d_gene: TRBD2
j_gene: TRBJ2-5
CDR3aa: CASSSLSGGPGETQYF
CDR3nt: TGTGCCAGCAGCTCCCTTAGCGGGGGGCCGGGGGAGACCCAGTACTTC

abundance: NA
v_gene: TRBV19
d_gene: NA
j_gene: TRBJ1-2
CDR3aa: CASSIDRDYGYTF
CDR3nt: TGTGCCAGTAGTATAGACCGGGACTATGGCTACACCTTC

abundance: NA
v_gene: TRBV3-1/TRBV3-2
d_gene: NA
j_gene: TRBJ1-3
CDR3aa: CASSQVPSSGNTIYF
CDR3nt: TGTGCCAGCAGCCAAGTCCCGTCCTCTGGAAACACCATATATTTT

abundance: once
v_gene: TRBV21-1
d_gene: NA
j_gene: TRBJ2-5
CDR3aa: CASSKVRDRGKSQETQYF
CDR3nt: TGTGCCAGCAGCAAAGTGAGGGACAGGGGAAAGAGTCAAGAGACCCAGTACTTC

abundance: NA
v_gene: TRBV19
d_gene: NA
j_gene: TRBJ2-6
CDR3aa: CASSIRQGMGANVLTF
CDR3nt: TGTGCCAGTAGTATCAGGCAGGGCATGGGGGCCAACGTCCTGACTTTC

abundance: NA
v_gene: TRBV7-9
d_gene: TRBD1
j_gene: TRBJ1-2
CDR3aa: CASSFGQGANYGYTF
CDR3nt: TGTGCCAGCAGCTTTGGGCAGGGGGCTAACTATGGCTACACCTTC

abundance: NA
v_gene: TRBV7-9
d_gene: NA
j_gene: TRBJ2-2
CDR3aa: CASSPGWGIAATGELFF
CDR3nt: TGTGCCAGCAGCCCCGGCTGGGGAATAGCGGCCACCGGGGAGCTGTTTTTT